This record concerns one TCR beta chain sequence. Participants, roughly 18 to 89 years old, spanned about 26 US areas. Only in-frame clones appear in the TCRdb table, and some are missing; sequencing was by immunoSEQ multiplex PCR. The sample has a few hundred thousand clones; approximately 86% are singletons. J was trimmed by 6 bases and V by 4 bases; bases with no gene match: 9. The CDR3 has 16 residues. Looked up from germline, CDR1 is MDHEN and CDR2 is SYDVKM. The data were taken from a study of blood T cell repertoires in COVID-19. Study-level information: Spain, Italy and the United States supplied samples that represented acute and convalescent COVID-19.

This receptor was obtained from a woman between 35 and 50 years old with acute COVID-19. V gene TRBV28 combines with J gene TRBJ1-6, with 7 bases identical to TRBD1. Sequenced material: PBMCs or T cells enriched from blood (not recorded which). This chain's CDR3 is CASSSVPGQSNSPLHF. The DNA for the CDR3 is TGTGCCAGCAGTTCTGTACCGGGACAGAGTAATTCACCCCTCCACTTT.